This T cell receptor beta chain was sequenced during a study of T cells in tuberculosis. Study-wide background: The T cells targeted glucose monomycolate, a mycobacterial lipid, via CD1B. Study results and limitations: Active tuberculosis patients had shorter CDR3-alpha; the beta difference was nonsignificant. Active tuberculosis TCR-alpha repertoires lay closer to GMM-specific TCRs than IGRA-negative controls, suggesting clonal expansion.

Repertoires were generated with immunoSEQ multiplex PCR, while TCRdb's copy carries only in-frame clones and drops some. The sample lists approximately 49,000 clones, more than 90% seen once, with approximately 1.5% in the top ten. With respect to this clone: Its cognate antigen is unknown.

Time point defined: new active TB diagnosis, blood taken before or within 7 days of starting treatment. Each clinical donor contributed on average roughly 100,000 T cells from unsorted cryopreserved PBMC. Germline V lookup: CDR1 LNHNV, CDR2 YYDKDF (reference sequence). The germline V and J ends were trimmed by 3 bases and 1 base, with 11 bases remaining between them. The CDR3 runs 15 residues. The material was PBMCs, obtained at tuberculosis diagnosis. This chain uses TRBV15 with TRBJ2-3; D is unclear. The sequence was collected from an adult with tuberculosis. For the CDR3, the DNA is TGTGCCACCAGCAGGCTAGAGCCTGGCACAGATACGCAGTATTTT. Encoded protein: CATSRLEPGTDTQYF.